This TCR beta chain originates from a study of shared clonotypes between healthy human individuals. About the study: Contributing individuals were a couple of females and a few males aged 18 to 49.

Looked up from germline, CDR1 is SEHNR and CDR2 is FQNEAQ (reference sequence). The CDR3 runs 16 residues. Trimming cost V 0 bases and J 6 bases, with 14 bases left between them. The protocol was immunoSEQ multiplex PCR, while the TCRdb copy is restricted to in-frame clones and leaves out a portion. Among about 1.5 million clones listed, around 97% were seen once. The chain recombines TRBV7-9 with TRBJ2-2; D is unresolved. Specimen: naive CD4+ T cells sorted from blood. Noted subset: CD45RA+ positively selected. This receptor was identified in a man younger than 40 in good health. The CDR3 protein is CASSLAPVYYAGELFF. The CDR3 nucleotides are TGTGCCAGCAGCTTAGCGCCTGTCTATTACGCCGGGGAGCTGTTTTTT.